This TCR beta chain is drawn from a study of OX40 agonist ivuxolimab in advanced cancers. Clones were read by immunoSEQ multiplex PCR, and TCRdb kept only the in-frame ones, dropping some. The sample shows 85,000 or so clones, about 86% of them seen only once. Germline CDR1 and CDR2: LGHNA and YNFKEQ. Trimming took 0 bases from V and 5 from J, leaving 11 bases between them. CDR3 length equals 15 residues. At cycle 4 day 1, cycle 7 day 1, and baseline, blood was sampled. This clonotype was obtained from an adult with an advanced solid tumor such as melanoma, head and neck, liver or kidney cancer. V usage is TRBV4-2 and J usage is TRBJ2-1; D remains unclear. The sample in question was CD4+ or CD8+ T cells sorted from blood, obtained in a trial of the OX40 agonist ivuxolimab. The CDR3 sequence: CASSQDPQDHNEQFF. DNA for the CDR3: TGTGCCAGCAGCCAAGATCCCCAGGACCACAATGAGCAGTTCTTC.